This T cell receptor beta chain was obtained from a study of blood T cell repertoires in COVID-19. At the level of the study: T cells, B-cell-depleted T cells, or PBMCs supplied cDNA or gDNA.

Clones were read by immunoSEQ multiplex PCR, and TCRdb kept only the in-frame ones, dropping some. Of tens of thousands of clones in the sample, around 87% were seen once. This CDR3 has 12 residues. V gave up 4 bases and J gave up 1 base, with 4 bases separating them. Germline CDR1 reads LNHDA; CDR2 reads SQIVND (reference sequence). The chain combines TRBV19 with TRBJ1-1; D gene ambiguous. The receptor's source is a human donor in a cohort sampled during active COVID-19. Sequences were obtained from peripheral blood. For the CDR3, the DNA is TGTGCCAGTAGTACAGGGAACACTGAAGCTTTCTTT. Its translation is CASSTGNTEAFF. The variable domain in full, with the rest retrieved from reference TRBV19 and TRBJ1-1, is DGGITQSPKYLFRKEGQNVTLSCEQNLNHDAMYWYRQDPGQGLRLIYYSQIVNDFQKGDIAEGYSVSREKKESFPLTVTSAQKNPTAFYLCASSTGNTEAFFGQGTRLTVV.